The sequence of this T cell receptor beta chain was determined in a study of tumor and adjacent non-tumor tissue in lung cancer. A modified ARM-PCR protocol with three rounds of nested PCR amplified TCRbeta. TCRdb reanalysed the multiplex PCR reads using MiXCR and keeps one entry per CDR3 protein. The sample lists approximately 90,000 distinct CDR3 sequences; 67% were seen once. No cell sorting was done before RNA was extracted from the tissue. As to this clonotype: An end of the junction does not agree with germline; a read error may underlie this.

This receptor was taken from a man in his fifties or sixties with non-small cell lung cancer. Input material: lung tumor tissue.

The CDR3 region has the DNA TGTGCCAGCAGTTACGTGGAGGTAGGACAGGACACAGATACGCTGTATTTT. Its translation is CASSYVEVGQDTDTLYF. The gene calls are TRBV6-5 and TRBJ2-3; 7 bases are a match to TRBD1. CDR1 is MNHEY and CDR2 is SVGAGI in the germline V gene. The CDR3 contains 17 residues.